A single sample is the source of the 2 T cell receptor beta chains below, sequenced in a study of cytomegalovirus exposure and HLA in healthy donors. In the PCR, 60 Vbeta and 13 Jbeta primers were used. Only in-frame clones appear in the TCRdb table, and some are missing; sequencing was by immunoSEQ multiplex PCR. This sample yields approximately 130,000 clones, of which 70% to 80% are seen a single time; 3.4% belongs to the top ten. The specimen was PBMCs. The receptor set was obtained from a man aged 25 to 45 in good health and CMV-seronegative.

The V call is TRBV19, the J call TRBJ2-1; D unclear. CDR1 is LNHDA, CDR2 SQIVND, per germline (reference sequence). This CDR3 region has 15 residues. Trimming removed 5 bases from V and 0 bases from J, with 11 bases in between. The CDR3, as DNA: TGTGCCAGTAGTGGAACGTACAGCTCCTACAATGAGCAGTTCTTC. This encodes CASSGTYSSYNEQFF.

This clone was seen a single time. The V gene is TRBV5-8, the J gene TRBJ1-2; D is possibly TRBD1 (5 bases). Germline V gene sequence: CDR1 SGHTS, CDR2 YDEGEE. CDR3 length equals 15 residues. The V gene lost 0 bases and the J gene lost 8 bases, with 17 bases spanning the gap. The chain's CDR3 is CASSLVTRGGTGYTF. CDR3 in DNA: TGTGCCAGCAGCTTGGTCACGAGGGGCGGGACCGGCTACACCTTC.